This T cell receptor (beta chain) stems from a study of T cell responses to AZD1222 COVID-19 vaccine. Findings and limits, study-wide: Along spike, vaccine-associated CD4 TCRs were found throughout, with dominance at 160-218 and 743-854.

This clone was observed once. Its antigen is unidentified. Here immunoSEQ multiplex PCR was the method, and the copy in TCRdb shows in-frame clones only, minus some. Of some 130,000 clones detected, around 90% appear once; the ten largest clones hold about 3.7%. Losses at the gene ends were 2 bases for V and 1 base for J; bases not matched to a gene: 6. Germline V gene sequence: CDR1 SGDLS, CDR2 YYNGEE. The CDR3 is 19 residues long. Sequenced material: peripheral blood, taken on day 0 of AZD1222 vaccination. This sequence was found in an adult in good health. The chain carries TRBV9 and TRBJ2-2; 15 bases match TRBD2. CDR3 residues: CASSVGTSGRRLNTGELFF. The DNA for the CDR3 is TGTGCCAGCAGCGTCGGGACTAGCGGGAGGAGGTTGAACACCGGGGAGCTGTTTTTT.